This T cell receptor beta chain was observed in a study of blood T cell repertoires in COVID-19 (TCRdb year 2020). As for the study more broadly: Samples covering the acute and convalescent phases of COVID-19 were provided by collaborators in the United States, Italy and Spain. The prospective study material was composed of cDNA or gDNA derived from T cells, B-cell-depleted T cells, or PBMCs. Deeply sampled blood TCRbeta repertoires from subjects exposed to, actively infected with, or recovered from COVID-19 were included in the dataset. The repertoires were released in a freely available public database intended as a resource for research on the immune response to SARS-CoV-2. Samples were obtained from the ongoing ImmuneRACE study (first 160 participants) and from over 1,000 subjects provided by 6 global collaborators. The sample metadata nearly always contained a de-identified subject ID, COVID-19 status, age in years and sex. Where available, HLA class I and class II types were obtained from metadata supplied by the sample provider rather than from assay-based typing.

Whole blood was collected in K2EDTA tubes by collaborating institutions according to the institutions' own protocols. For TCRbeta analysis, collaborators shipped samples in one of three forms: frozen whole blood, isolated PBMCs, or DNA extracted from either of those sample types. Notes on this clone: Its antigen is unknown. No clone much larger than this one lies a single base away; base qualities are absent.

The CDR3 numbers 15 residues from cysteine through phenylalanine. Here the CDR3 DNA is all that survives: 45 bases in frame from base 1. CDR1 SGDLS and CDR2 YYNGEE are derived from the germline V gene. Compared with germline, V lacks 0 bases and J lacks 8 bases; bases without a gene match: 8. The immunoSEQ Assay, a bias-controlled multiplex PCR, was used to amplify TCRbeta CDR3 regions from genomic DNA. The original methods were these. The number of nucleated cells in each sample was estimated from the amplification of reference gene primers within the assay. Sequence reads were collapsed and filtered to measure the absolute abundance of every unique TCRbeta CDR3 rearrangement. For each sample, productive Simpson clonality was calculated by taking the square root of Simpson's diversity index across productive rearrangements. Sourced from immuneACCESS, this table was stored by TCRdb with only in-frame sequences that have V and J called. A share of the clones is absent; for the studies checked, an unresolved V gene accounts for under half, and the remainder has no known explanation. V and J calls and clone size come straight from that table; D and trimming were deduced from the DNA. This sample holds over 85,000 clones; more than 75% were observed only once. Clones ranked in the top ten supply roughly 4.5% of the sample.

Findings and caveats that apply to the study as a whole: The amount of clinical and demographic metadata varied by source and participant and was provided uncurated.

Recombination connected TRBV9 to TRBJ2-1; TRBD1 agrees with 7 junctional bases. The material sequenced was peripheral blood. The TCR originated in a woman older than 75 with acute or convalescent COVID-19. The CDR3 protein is CASSVAGTARDEQFF. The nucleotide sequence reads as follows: TGTGCCAGCAGCGTAGCGGGGACAGCGCGGGATGAGCAGTTCTTC.